This TCR beta chain was captured by sequencing in a study of cytomegalovirus exposure and HLA in healthy donors. Study-level points and caveats: A later analysis associated 15,000 to 20,000 TCR beta sequences with HLA alleles at a 0.05 false discovery rate.

In regard to this clone: Antigen: not known.

Primers: 60 Vbeta forward and 13 Jbeta reverse. The protocol was immunoSEQ multiplex PCR, while the TCRdb copy is restricted to in-frame clones and leaves out a portion. The sample lists around 190,000 clones, 81% occurring once. The CDR3 is 16 amino acids. From germline, CDR1 is SGHRS and CDR2 YFSETQ. V lost 4 bases and J lost 4; bases outside the gene matches: 6. V usage is TRBV5-1 and J usage is TRBJ2-5, with 14 positions matching TRBD2. The receptor's source is a man in his forties in good health and CMV-seropositive. The material sequenced was PBMCs. The CDR3 bases are TGCGCCAGCAGCCCCAGACTAGCGGGGGGGCTAGAGACCCAGTACTTC. It encodes CASSPRLAGGLETQYF.